The 25 T cell receptor beta chains reported below all come from one sample, sequenced in a study of regulatory T cells in long-lasting Graves disease. CDR3-region Arm-PCR and iRepertoire HTBI primers produced the TCR beta libraries. TCRdb used MiXCR to reprocess the multiplex PCR reads, holding one entry per CDR3 protein. The data show around 250,000 distinct CDR3 sequences, 15% to 20% seen once. Sample time point: newly diagnosed GD, antithyroid drugs for less than 3 months. The TCR library was made from RNA extracted from PBMCs. The same data also went into a second study, on T cells in Graves' hyperthyroidism and ophthalmopathy.

Sequencing was performed on peripheral blood mononuclear cells (PBMCs), taken at new diagnosis, from a patient treated with antithyroid drugs. These receptors were collected from a woman aged 25 to 39 with Graves disease.

This clonotype has more than one count but fewer than ten. V gene TRBV29-1 combines with J gene TRBJ1-1, with D possibly matching TRBD1 (6 bases). CDR1 is SQVTM and CDR2 is ANQGSEA in the germline V gene. CDR3 length equals 13 residues. Trimming stripped 5 bases from V and 5 bases from J, with 15 bases between. The CDR3, as DNA: TGCAGCGTTCCAAGGACAGCCGGTACTGAAGCTTTCTTT. Amino acid sequence: CSVPRTAGTEAFF.

This clonotype was seen repeatedly, ten times or more. The chain couples TRBV27 to TRBJ2-1; no definite D call. CDR1 is MNHEY, CDR2 SMNVEV, per germline (reference sequence). The CDR3 length is 17 residues. Between the trimmed V and J ends, which lost 2 bases and 0 bases, there was a span of 14 bases. DNA for the CDR3: TGTGCCAGCAGTTTAAAGAATAACCCGAGCTCCTACAATGAGCAGTTCTTC. Translated: CASSLKNNPSSYNEQFF.

The genes are TRBV19 and TRBJ1-5, with a weak D call TRBD1 (6 bases). V was clipped by 10 bases and J by 0 bases, with 22 bases between them. Germline-derived CDR1 and CDR2 are LNHDA and SQIVND (reference sequence). This CDR3 is built from 17 residues. CDR3: CATARGRGLNSNQPQHF. CDR3 nucleotide sequence: TGTGCCACCGCCCGGGGCAGGGGACTTAATAGCAATCAGCCCCAGCATTTT.

There are many counts of this clonotype. CDR3 sequence (DNA): TGTGCCAGCTCTGCGAACTCCGGGACAGGGGGCGGCGAGCAGTACTTC. Translation gives CASSANSGTGGGEQYF. The V gene is TRBV18, the J gene TRBJ2-7; 12 nucleotides align to TRBD1. This CDR3 spans 16 amino acids. CDR1 is KGHSH, CDR2 LQKENI, per germline. The V segment lost 6 bases and the J segment 6 bases; nucleotides outside the gene matches: 12.

The CDR3 nucleotides are TGTGCCAGTAGTACAAACTCGGGACAGGCCGGCGAAAAACTGTTTTTT. It codes for CASSTNSGQAGEKLFF. The chain couples TRBV19 to TRBJ1-4, with 8 nucleotides matching TRBD1. Germline CDR1 reads LNHDA; CDR2 reads SQIVND (reference sequence). This CDR3 has 16 residues. The V and J ends lost 4 bases and 8 bases, in that order; junction bases with no gene match: 12. Variable domain in full (rest from reference TRBV19 and TRBJ1-4): DGGITQSPKYLFRKEGQNVTLSCEQNLNHDAMYWYRQDPGQGLRLIYYSQIVNDFQKGDIAEGYSVSREKKESFPLTVTSAQKNPTAFYLCASSTNSGQAGEKLFFGSGTQLSVL.

This clonotype was observed a single time. A much larger clone is a single base away; this may be a read error. This sequence joins TRBV6-1 and TRBJ2-7, with D uncertain. The CDR3 is made up of 13 amino acids. CDR1 is MNHNS and CDR2 is SASEGT in the germline V gene. This CDR3 reads CASSVRPSYERYF. Here the CDR3 DNA reads TGTGCCAGCAGCGTCAGGCCCTCCTACGAGCGGTACTTC.

This clonotype has a count of ten or more. The chain couples TRBV20-1 to TRBJ1-1, with D possibly being TRBD1 (5 bases). This CDR3 spans 13 amino acids. V lost 2 bases to trimming and J lost 7 bases, with 14 bases between them. Germline CDR1 and CDR2: DFQATT and SNEGSKA (reference sequence). CDR3 in amino acids: CSARKDTGSEAFF. The CDR3, as DNA: TGCAGTGCTAGAAAAGATACAGGAAGTGAAGCTTTCTTT.

This clonotype was recorded many times. The V gene is TRBV6-1, the J gene TRBJ2-3, with TRBD2 matching 10 bases. The CDR3 totals 15 residues. Losses at the gene ends were 8 bases for V and 2 bases for J; bases not matched to a gene: 7. The germline V gene has CDR1 MNHNS and CDR2 SASEGT. CDR3 residues: CASGVLAGNTDTQYF. DNA for the CDR3: TGTGCCAGCGGCGTACTAGCGGGGAACACAGATACGCAGTATTTT.

The V gene is TRBV12-3 or TRBV12-4, the J gene TRBJ1-1; 10 nucleotides line up with TRBD1. The length of the CDR3 is 15 residues. V trimming: 5 bases; J trimming: 4 bases; junction bases outside the gene matches: 7. CDR3 nucleotide sequence: TGTGCCAGCAGTCTTCTGACAGGGGGCAGCACTGAAGCTTTCTTT. This encodes CASSLLTGGSTEAFF.

This clonotype was detected ten times or more. The rearrangement links TRBV7-9 to TRBJ1-1; 7 bases agree with TRBD1. The J segment lost 0 bases and the V segment lost 5 bases, leaving 15 bases of the junction unmatched. CDR3 size: 18 residues. The V gene's germline CDR1 is SEHNR and CDR2 FQNEAQ (reference sequence). Here the CDR3 reads CASSQGGEGGVMNTEAFF. The CDR3 coding sequence is TGTGCCAGCAGCCAGGGGGGGGAGGGGGGCGTCATGAACACTGAAGCTTTCTTT.

V gene TRBV5-1 combines with J gene TRBJ2-6, with D hard to call. Germline CDR1 reads SGHRS; CDR2 reads YFSETQ. The V and J ends lost 0 bases and 0 bases respectively, with 7 bases between them. This CDR3 contains 16 residues. The CDR3 bases are TGCGCCAGCAGCTTGGTGTCCGGCTCTGGGGCCAACGTCCTGACTTTC. Encoded protein: CASSLVSGSGANVLTF.

The chain employs TRBV3-1 and TRBJ1-2; 10 bases fit TRBD1. V trimming: 7 bases; J trimming: 7 bases; junction bases outside the gene matches: 6. Germline CDR1 LGHDT, CDR2 YNNKEL (reference sequence). This CDR3 spans 13 amino acids. CDR3 sequence reads: CASTVGQGVGYTF. For the CDR3, the DNA is TGTGCCAGCACCGTCGGACAGGGGGTTGGCTACACCTTC.

This clonotype was found a few times. The rearrangement links TRBV20-1 to TRBJ1-5, with D uncertain. This CDR3 comprises 13 residues. Germline V CDR1 and CDR2: DFQATT, SNEGSKA (reference sequence). With 4 bases removed from V and 5 bases from J, the gap between germline ends came to 12 bases. CDR3 sequence (DNA): TGCAGTGCTACCGCCCCCCTTGATCAGCCCCAGCATTTT. Translated, it gives CSATAPLDQPQHF.

This clonotype appeared a few times. The chain links TRBV3-1 to TRBJ2-7; the D is unclear. This CDR3 region has 15 residues. Germline-derived CDR1 and CDR2 are LGHDT and YNNKEL (reference sequence). Between the trimmed V and J ends, which lost 0 bases and 2 bases, there was a span of 11 bases. The CDR3 here is CASSQDNRIAYEQYF. The CDR3 coding sequence is TGTGCCAGCAGCCAAGATAATAGAATAGCCTACGAGCAGTACTTC.

This clonotype was detected many times. Relative to the germline gene, one junction end is altered; a read error may explain this. The V gene is TRBV4-1, the J gene TRBJ1-2, with D maybe TRBD1 (5 bases). Germline V gives CDR1 MGHRA, CDR2 YSYEKL. This CDR3 region has 15 residues. The CDR3: CASSQEGRVNYGYTF. The DNA for the CDR3 is TGTGCCAGCAGCCAAGAGGGACGGGTAAACTATGGCTACACCTTC.

This clonotype has at least ten counts. This chain joins TRBV28 and TRBJ1-2, with D perhaps TRBD1 (5 bases). The germline V and J ends were trimmed by 5 bases and 8 bases, with 12 bases remaining between them. Germline CDR1 is MDHEN and CDR2 is SYDVKM. The CDR3 is 12 amino acids. CDR3 in DNA: TGTGCCAGCAGTGCTCGGGACGTCGGCTACACCTTC. This encodes CASSARDVGYTF.

In this sample, this clonotype turned up many times. The chain combines TRBV11-2 with TRBJ1-2; 9 bases line up with TRBD1. Germline CDR1 is SGHAT and CDR2 is FQNNGV. Trimming removed 5 bases from V and 1 base from J; junction bases left unmatched: 11. This CDR3 comprises 17 residues. For the CDR3, the DNA is TGTGCCAGCAGCCGTGTTCCGGGACAGGGTGATAACTATGGCTACACCTTC. Residues: CASSRVPGQGDNYGYTF.

This clonotype was detected many times. The V and J genes are TRBV6-2 or TRBV6-3 and TRBJ2-3; D possibly corresponds to TRBD1 (6 bases). The CDR3 loop spans 15 amino acids. V was shortened by 6 bases and J by 0 bases, with 13 bases between the two germline ends. Germline V lookup: CDR1 MNHEY, CDR2 SVGEGT. CDR3: CASSRRTASTDTQYF. The CDR3 DNA follows: TGTGCCAGCAGCCGCCGGACAGCTAGCACAGATACGCAGTATTTT.

This clonotype showed up many times. The chain is built from TRBV18 and TRBJ1-5; D uncertain. V lost 5 bases to trimming and J lost 1 base, with 6 bases between them. Germline assignment: CDR1 KGHSH and CDR2 LQKENI. This CDR3 has 13 amino acids. This CDR3 reads CASSSQSNQPQHF. CDR3 sequence (DNA): TGTGCCAGCTCATCTCAAAGCAATCAGCCCCAGCATTTT.

This clonotype appeared many times. The V and J genes are TRBV5-1 and TRBJ1-6; no clear D. CDR3 length: 15 amino acids. V shed 0 bases and J shed 2 bases, with 6 bases lying between them. CDR1 is SGHRS and CDR2 is YFSETQ in the germline V gene. The CDR3 region is CASSLGGTYNSPLHF. The CDR3 nucleotides read TGCGCCAGCAGCTTGGGGGGAACCTATAATTCACCCCTCCACTTT.

For this clonotype: Given the absence of the conserved phenylalanine or tryptophan at the CDR3 end, a read error is likely. V gene TRBV27 combines with J gene TRBJ1-4; D is undetermined. This CDR3 comprises 14 residues. The V end lost 4 bases, the J end lost 7 bases, and 13 bases lay between the germline ends. Germline CDR1 is MNHEY and CDR2 is SMNVEV (reference sequence). In DNA, the CDR3 is TGTGCCAGCAGTTCGGGTAGACGTGGTGAAAAACTGTTTCTT. This sequence encodes CASSSGRRGEKLFL.

The chain carries TRBV9 and TRBJ2-2; 7 bases match TRBD1. The ends lost 4 bases at V and 6 bases at J; junction bases unmatched: 12. The CDR3 contains 16 residues. Germline-derived CDR1 and CDR2 are SGDLS and YYNGEE. Written as DNA, the CDR3 is TGTGCCAGCAGCCAACAGGGGATAGGTTTTGCCGGGGAGCTGTTTTTT. Translation: CASSQQGIGFAGELFF.

This clonotype was seen a handful of times. As DNA, the CDR3 is TGTGCCAGCAGCTCCCCGGGGGCGAACACTGAAGCTTTCTTT. Protein sequence: CASSSPGANTEAFF. The gene calls are TRBV6-1 and TRBJ1-1; tentatively, D is TRBD1 (6 bases). The V and J ends lost 6 bases and 1 base respectively, with 12 bases between them. This CDR3 contains 14 residues. Germline V gene lookup returns CDR1 MNHNS and CDR2 SASEGT.

This clonotype was recorded many times. The chain combines TRBV5-1 with TRBJ1-2; D is perhaps TRBD1 (5 bases). The germline V gene encodes CDR1 SGHRS and CDR2 YFSETQ. The CDR3 length is 15 residues. V gave up 6 bases and J gave up 4 bases, with 19 bases separating them. In nucleotides, the CDR3 is TGCGCCAGCAACTCGGGACCCCCTGCGGGCTATGGCTACACCTTC. Protein product: CASNSGPPAGYGYTF.

This clonotype has at least ten counts. The genes are TRBV2 and TRBJ1-3; unclear D gene. The germline V gene has CDR1 SNHLY and CDR2 FYNNEI. Trimming took off 5 bases at V and 0 bases at J, with 8 bases between the two ends. This CDR3 contains 14 residues. The CDR3 here is CASSSRLSGNTIYF. The CDR3 nucleotides are TGTGCCAGCAGTAGCCGCCTCTCTGGAAACACCATATATTTT.